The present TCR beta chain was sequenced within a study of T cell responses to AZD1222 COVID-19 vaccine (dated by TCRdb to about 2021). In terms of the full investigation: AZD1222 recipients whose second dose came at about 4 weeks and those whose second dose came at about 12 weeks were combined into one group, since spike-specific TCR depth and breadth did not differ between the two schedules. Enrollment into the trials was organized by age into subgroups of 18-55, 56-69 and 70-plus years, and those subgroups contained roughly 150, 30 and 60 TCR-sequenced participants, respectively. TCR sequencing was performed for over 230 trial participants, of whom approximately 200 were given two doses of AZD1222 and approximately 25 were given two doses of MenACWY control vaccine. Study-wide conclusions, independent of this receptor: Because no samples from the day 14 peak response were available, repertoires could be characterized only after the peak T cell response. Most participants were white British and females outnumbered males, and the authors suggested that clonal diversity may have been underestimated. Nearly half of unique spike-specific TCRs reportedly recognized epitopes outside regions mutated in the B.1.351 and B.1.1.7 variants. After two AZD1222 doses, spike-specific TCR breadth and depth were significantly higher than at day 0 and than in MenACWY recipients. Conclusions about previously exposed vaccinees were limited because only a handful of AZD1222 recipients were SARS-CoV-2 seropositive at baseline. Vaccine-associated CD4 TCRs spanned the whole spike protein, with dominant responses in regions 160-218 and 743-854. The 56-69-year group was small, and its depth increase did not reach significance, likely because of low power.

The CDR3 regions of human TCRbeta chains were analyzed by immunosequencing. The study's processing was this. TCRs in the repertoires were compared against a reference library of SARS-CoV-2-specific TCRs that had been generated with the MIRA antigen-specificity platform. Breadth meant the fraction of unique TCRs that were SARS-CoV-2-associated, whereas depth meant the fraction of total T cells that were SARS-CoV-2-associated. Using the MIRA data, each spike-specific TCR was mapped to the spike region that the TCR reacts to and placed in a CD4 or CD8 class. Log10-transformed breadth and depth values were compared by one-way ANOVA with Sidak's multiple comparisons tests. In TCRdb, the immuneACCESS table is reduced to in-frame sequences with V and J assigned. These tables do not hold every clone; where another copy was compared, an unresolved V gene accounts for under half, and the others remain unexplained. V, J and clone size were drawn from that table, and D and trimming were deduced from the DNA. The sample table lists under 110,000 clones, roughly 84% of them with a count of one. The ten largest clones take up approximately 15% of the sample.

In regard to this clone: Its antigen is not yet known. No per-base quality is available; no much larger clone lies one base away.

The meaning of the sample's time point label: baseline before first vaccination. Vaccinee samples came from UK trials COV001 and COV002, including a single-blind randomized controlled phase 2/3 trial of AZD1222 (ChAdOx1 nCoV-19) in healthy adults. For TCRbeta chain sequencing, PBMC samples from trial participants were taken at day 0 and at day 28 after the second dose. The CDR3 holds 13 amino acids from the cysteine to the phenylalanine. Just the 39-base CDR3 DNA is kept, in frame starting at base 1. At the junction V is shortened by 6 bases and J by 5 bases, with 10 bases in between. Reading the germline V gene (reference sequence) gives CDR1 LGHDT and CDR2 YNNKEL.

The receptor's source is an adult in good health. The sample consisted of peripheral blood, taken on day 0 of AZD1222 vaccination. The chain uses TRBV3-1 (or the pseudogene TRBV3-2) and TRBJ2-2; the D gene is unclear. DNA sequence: TGTGCCAGCAGGCCTCTCTGGACCGGGGAGCTGTTTTTT. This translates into CASRPLWTGELFF.